These T cell receptor beta chains were read from a single sample in a study of control samples from healthy donors and cancer patients. Produced via immunoSEQ multiplex PCR; TCRdb's table is partial and in-frame only. The sample consists of roughly 24,000 clones, 82% of them appearing once. The sequenced sample consisted of PBMCs. Receptors were obtained from a man in his 60s with colorectal cancer. CDR3s include the opening cysteine and the closing phenylalanine or tryptophan. A D gene is named only where the DNA matches it firmly. Not every row has a clone size; where given, it reads once, few, many or a size class.

clone_size	v_call	d_call	j_call	cdr3_nt	cdr3_aa
-	TRBV7-7	TRBD1	TRBJ1-3	TGTGCCAGCAGCTTAGTTCCCTCGGCCCCGGGACAGCTGACTGGAAACACCATATATTTT	CASSLVPSAPGQLTGNTIYF
-	TRBV6-5	TRBD1	TRBJ2-7	TGTGCCAGCAGTTACCGTTACACAGGGGGCTCCTACGAGCAGTACTTC	CASSYRYTGGSYEQYF
-	TRBV18	-	TRBJ2-1	TGTGCCAGCTCCCTCGGGACTCCCGTATACAATGAGCAGTTCTTC	CASSLGTPVYNEQFF
once	TRBV30	TRBD2	TRBJ2-1	TGTGCCTGGAGTGGGGGGACTAGCGGGGGCAATGAGCAGTTCTTC	CAWSGGTSGGNEQFF
medium-sized	TRBV2	-	TRBJ1-1	TGTGCCAGCAGTGGGACACTCCAGTTCACTGAAGCTTTCTTT	CASSGTLQFTEAFF
once	TRBV5-4	-	TRBJ2-3	TGTGCCAGCAGCTTGTGGGGCGGAGGGTATTCAGATACGCAGTATTTT	CASSLWGGGYSDTQYF
once	TRBV12-5	TRBD1	TRBJ2-7	TGTGCTAGTGGTTTGGTACTCCCCCTGGACAGGTTTTCCTACGAGCAGTACTTC	CASGLVLPLDRFSYEQYF
-	TRBV2	-	TRBJ1-1	TGTGCCAGCAGAGTTGGACACAACACTGAAGCTTTCTTT	CASRVGHNTEAFF
-	TRBV3-1/TRBV3-2	TRBD1	TRBJ1-2	TGTGCCAGCAGCCAGGGACAGGGGAGGGACTATGGCTACACCTTC	CASSQGQGRDYGYTF
-	TRBV30	-	TRBJ1-2	TGTGCCTGGAGTGGGACAGTGAACTATGGCTACACCTTC	CAWSGTVNYGYTF
-	TRBV5-1	-	TRBJ1-1	TGCGCCAGCAGCCCTCAGGGAACGGGAAACGCTGAAGCTTTCTTT	CASSPQGTGNAEAFF
-	TRBV6-1	-	TRBJ2-1	TGTGCCAGCAGGTTGGGCAATGAGCAGTTCTTC	CASRLGNEQFF
-	TRBV28	-	TRBJ2-7	TGTGCCAGCAGTTTACTAGTTTACGAGCAGTACTTC	CASSLLVYEQYF
few	TRBV7-2	-	TRBJ1-2	TGTGCCAGCAGCCCCGATGGCGGGAACTATGGCTACACCTTC	CASSPDGGNYGYTF
-	TRBV12-5	-	TRBJ1-3	TGTGCTAGTGGTTGGCGGAGCACCTTCCGACACACCATATATTTT	CASGWRSTFRHTIYF
-	TRBV5-4	-	TRBJ2-3	TGTGCCAGCAGCTTGGGACAGGACAACACAGATACGCAGTATTTT	CASSLGQDNTDTQYF
-	TRBV2	TRBD1	TRBJ1-1	TGTGCCAGCGAGGTACAGGGGGACACTGAAGCTTTCTTT	CASEVQGDTEAFF
-	TRBV10-3	-	TRBJ1-2	TGTGCCATCAGTGAGGCGGCGGGTCAGGCTAACTATGGCTACACCTTC	CAISEAAGQANYGYTF
-	TRBV7-9	-	TRBJ1-1	TGTGCCAGCAGCCCCGCGCAGGGGCTCGGCACTGAAGCTTTCTTT	CASSPAQGLGTEAFF
-	TRBV5-1	TRBD1	TRBJ2-2	TGCGCCAGCAGCTTGGCACAGGGGGTCTCCGGGGAGCTGTTTTTT	CASSLAQGVSGELFF
-	TRBV28	-	TRBJ1-1	TGTGCCAGCAGTCCCCACAGCCAGAACACTGAAGCTTTCTTT	CASSPHSQNTEAFF
-	TRBV11-2	-	TRBJ1-2	TGTGCCAGCAGCCGGACACCCAACTATGGCTACACCTTC	CASSRTPNYGYTF
once	TRBV5-6	-	TRBJ2-7	TGTGCCAGCAGCTTGGCAGGTCTTATCGACGAGCAGTACTTC	CASSLAGLIDEQYF
once	TRBV24-1	TRBD1	TRBJ2-1	TGTGCCACCAGTGATTCCTTGACAGGGAAGGAGTTCTTC	CATSDSLTGKEFF
-	TRBV9	-	TRBJ1-1	TGTGCCAGCAGCGTTTCAGTGAACACTGAAGCTTTCTTT	CASSVSVNTEAFF
-	TRBV18	-	TRBJ1-6	TGTGCCAGCTCACCCGACGGTAATTCACCCCTCCACTTT	CASSPDGNSPLHF